These 8 T cell receptor beta chains came from one sample sequenced in a study of control samples from healthy donors and cancer patients. Data came from immunoSEQ multiplex PCR; TCRdb stores just in-frame clones and leaves some out. The sample yields under 130,000 clones, roughly 89% seen once. Input material: PBMCs. The receptors come from a man in his 60s with lung cancer.

J is TRBJ1-6 and V is TRBV7-9; no definite D call. Germline CDR1 and CDR2: SEHNR and FQNEAQ (reference sequence). The germline V and J ends were trimmed by 5 bases and 9 bases, with 20 bases remaining between them. The CDR3 totals 16 residues. CDR3 coding DNA: TGTGCCAGCAGCCCCGATTATGCAGGTTATCGTTCACCCCTCCACTTT. Residues: CASSPDYAGYRSPLHF.

The V gene is TRBV18, the J gene TRBJ1-1; D is undetermined. V was trimmed by 1 base and J by 1 base, leaving 10 bases between them. The CDR3 runs 15 residues. CDR1 is KGHSH, CDR2 LQKENI, per germline. As DNA, the CDR3 is TGTGCCAGCTCACCACGCTGGGATTCGAACACTGAAGCTTTCTTT. Residues: CASSPRWDSNTEAFF.

This clone was counted once. The chain couples TRBV9 to TRBJ2-1; D is unresolved. Germline V gives CDR1 SGDLS, CDR2 YYNGEE. Trimming stripped 3 bases from V and 0 bases from J, with 7 bases between. The length of the CDR3 is 14 residues. The CDR3 spells CASSADTSYNEQFF. The DNA of the CDR3 is TGTGCCAGCAGCGCCGACACCTCCTACAATGAGCAGTTCTTC.

J is TRBJ1-4 and V is TRBV4-1; 8 positions match TRBD1. In germline, CDR1 is MGHRA, CDR2 YSYEKL. With V trimmed by 4 bases and J by 3 bases, 4 bases remained unmatched. The CDR3 runs 15 residues. The CDR3 DNA is TGCGCCAGCAGCCCGCAGGGGGCGGCTAATGAAAAACTGTTTTTT. Translating gives CASSPQGAANEKLFF.

J is TRBJ1-3 and V is TRBV6-2 or TRBV6-3; TRBD1 aligns across 9 bases. V lost 2 bases to trimming and J lost 0 bases; unmatched junction nucleotides: 17. CDR3 length: 21 amino acids. Germline values: CDR1 MNHEY, CDR2 SVGEGT. The CDR3 DNA reads TGTGCCAGCAGTTACCGTGATTTATCGGACAGGGGTTTGGACTCTGGAAACACCATATATTTT. Residues: CASSYRDLSDRGLDSGNTIYF.

The genes are TRBV7-3 and TRBJ2-5; the D gene is possibly TRBD1 (6 bases). The CDR3 runs 15 residues. CDR1 SGHTA and CDR2 FQGTGA come from the germline V gene. V was clipped by 0 bases and J by 1 base, with 9 bases between them. The DNA for the CDR3 is TGTGCCAGCAGCTTAACCCCGACAGGCCAAGAGACCCAGTACTTC. Translated: CASSLTPTGQETQYF.

The chain carries TRBV5-1 and TRBJ1-2; D is perhaps TRBD1 (6 bases). CDR1 and CDR2 (germline): SGHRS, YFSETQ. V was clipped by 0 bases and J by 2 bases, with 8 bases between them. This CDR3 region has 14 residues. In nucleotides, the CDR3 is TGCGCCAGCAGCTTGGACGGACAGAACTATGGCTACACCTTC. It translates to CASSLDGQNYGYTF.

The chain uses TRBV10-2 and TRBJ2-1; 9 nucleotides match TRBD2. Unmatched junction bases numbered 0, after V lost 6 bases and J lost 6 bases. This CDR3 is 12 amino acids long. Germline V CDR1 and CDR2: WSHSY, SAAADI. This CDR3 is CASRGLANEQFF. The CDR3 coding sequence is TGCGCCAGCAGGGGACTAGCCAATGAGCAGTTCTTC.